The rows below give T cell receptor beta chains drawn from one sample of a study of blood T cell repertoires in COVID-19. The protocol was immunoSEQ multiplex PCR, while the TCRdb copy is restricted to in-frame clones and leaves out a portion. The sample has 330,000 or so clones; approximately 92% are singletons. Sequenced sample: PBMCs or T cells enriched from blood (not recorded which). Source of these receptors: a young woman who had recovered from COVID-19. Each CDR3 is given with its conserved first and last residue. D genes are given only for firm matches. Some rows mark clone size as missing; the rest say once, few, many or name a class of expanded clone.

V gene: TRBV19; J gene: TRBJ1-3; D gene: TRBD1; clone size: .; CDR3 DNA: TGTGCCAGTAGTCTCCCACAGGGGGGATCCTCTGGAAACACCATATATTTT; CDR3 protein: CASSLPQGGSSGNTIYF
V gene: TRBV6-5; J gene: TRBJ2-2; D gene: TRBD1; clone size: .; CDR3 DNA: TGTGCCAGTTCCGGGACAGCGAACACCGGGGAGCTGTTTTTT; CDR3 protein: CASSGTANTGELFF
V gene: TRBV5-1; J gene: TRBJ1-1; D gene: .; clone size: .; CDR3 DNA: TGCGCCAGCAGCTTGCCGGGTAGCACTGAAGCTTTCTTT; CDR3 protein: CASSLPGSTEAFF
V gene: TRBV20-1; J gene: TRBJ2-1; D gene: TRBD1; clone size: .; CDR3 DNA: TGCAGTGCTCCGGACAGGAATGAGCAGTTCTTC; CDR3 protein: CSAPDRNEQFF
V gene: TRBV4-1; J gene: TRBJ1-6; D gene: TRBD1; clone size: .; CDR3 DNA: TGCGCCAGCAGCAGACAGGGACAAGGCGGAATTTTTCCCCTCCACTTT; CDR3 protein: CASSRQGQGGIFPLHF
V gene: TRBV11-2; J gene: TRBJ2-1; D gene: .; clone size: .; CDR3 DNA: TGTGCCAGCACCCCAACAGGGCCGAGCTCCTACAATGAGCAGTTCTTC; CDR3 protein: CASTPTGPSSYNEQFF
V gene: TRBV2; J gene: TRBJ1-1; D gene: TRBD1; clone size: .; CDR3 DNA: TGTGCCAACCGGGAGGGGGCAGGCACTGAAGCTTTCTTT; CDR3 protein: CANREGAGTEAFF
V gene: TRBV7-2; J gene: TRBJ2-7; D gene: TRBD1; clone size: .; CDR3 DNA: TGTGCCAGCAGCTTAGTAGGACAGGGCCGGTGGGCCTACGAGCAGTACTTC; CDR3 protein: CASSLVGQGRWAYEQYF
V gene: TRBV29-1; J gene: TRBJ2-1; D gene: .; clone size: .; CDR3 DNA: TGCAGCGTTGGGCGGGACAGCGACTACAATGAGCAGTTCTTC; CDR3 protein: CSVGRDSDYNEQFF
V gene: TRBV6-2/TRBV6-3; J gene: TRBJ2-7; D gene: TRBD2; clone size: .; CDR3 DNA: TGTGCCAGCAGTAGGGGCCGTTTGCGGGGGGGCTACGAGCAGTACTTC; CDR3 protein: CASSRGRLRGGYEQYF
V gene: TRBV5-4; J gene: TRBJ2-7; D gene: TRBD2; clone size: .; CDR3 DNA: TGTGCCAGCAGCACTAGCGGGAGGGCAGGCGAGCAGTACTTC; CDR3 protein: CASSTSGRAGEQYF
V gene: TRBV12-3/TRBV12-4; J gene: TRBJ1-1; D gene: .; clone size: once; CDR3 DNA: TGTGCCAGCAGGAGAACTATGAACACTGAAGCTTTCTTT; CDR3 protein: CASRRTMNTEAFF
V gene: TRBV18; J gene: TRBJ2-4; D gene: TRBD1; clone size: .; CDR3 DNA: TGTGCCAGCTCGCCCGGGACAGACCCCAAAAACATTCAGTACTTC; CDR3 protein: CASSPGTDPKNIQYF
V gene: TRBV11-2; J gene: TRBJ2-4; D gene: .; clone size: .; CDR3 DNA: TGTGCCAGCAGCCCCAAGCTAGCCAAAAACATTCAGTACTTC; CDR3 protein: CASSPKLAKNIQYF
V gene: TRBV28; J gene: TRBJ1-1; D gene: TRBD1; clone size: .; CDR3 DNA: TGTGCCAGCAGTTTACTTTTGGGACAGGGGAACACTGAAGCTTTCTTT; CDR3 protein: CASSLLLGQGNTEAFF
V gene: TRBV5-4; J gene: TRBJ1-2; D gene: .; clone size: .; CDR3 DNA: TGTGCCAGCAGCTTGGAACAGGGCCCGGGTCTCTTC; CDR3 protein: CASSLEQGPGLF
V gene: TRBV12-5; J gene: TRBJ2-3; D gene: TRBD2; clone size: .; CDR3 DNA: TGTGCTAGTGGTTGGGGACTAGGCGAGTCGACGCAGTATTTT; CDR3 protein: CASGWGLGESTQYF
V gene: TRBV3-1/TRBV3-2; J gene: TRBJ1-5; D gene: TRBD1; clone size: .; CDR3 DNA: TGTGCCAGTCATACGGGGACAGGCGGAGTCCCGTGGCAGCCCCAGCATTTT; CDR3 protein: CASHTGTGGVPWQPQHF
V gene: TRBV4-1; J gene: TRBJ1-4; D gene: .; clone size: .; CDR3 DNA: TGCGCCAGCAGCCGCGGGTTAACCACAACTAATGAAAAACTGTTTTTT; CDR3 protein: CASSRGLTTTNEKLFF
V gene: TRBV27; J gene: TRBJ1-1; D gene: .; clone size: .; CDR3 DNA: TGTGCCAGCACAGGGACTGCGAACACTGAAGCTTTCTTT; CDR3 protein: CASTGTANTEAFF
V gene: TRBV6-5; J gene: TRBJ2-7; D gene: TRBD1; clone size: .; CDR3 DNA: TGTGCCAGCGTCGACTACGGGACAGGGGCCTACGAGCAGTACTTC; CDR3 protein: CASVDYGTGAYEQYF
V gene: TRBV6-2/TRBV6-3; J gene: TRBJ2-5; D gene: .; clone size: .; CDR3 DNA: TGTGCCAGCAGTTACTCGAGACAGGGACGGAGGGAAGAGACCCAGTACTTC; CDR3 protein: CASSYSRQGRREETQYF
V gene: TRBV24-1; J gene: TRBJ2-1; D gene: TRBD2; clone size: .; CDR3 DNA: TGTGCCACCAGTCAGGGACTAGCCATCAATGAGCAGTTCTTC; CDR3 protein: CATSQGLAINEQFF
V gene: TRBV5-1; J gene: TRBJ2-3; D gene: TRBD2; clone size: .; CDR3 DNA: TGCGCCAACGAACATCTACTAGCGGGCCACACAGATACGCAGTATTTT; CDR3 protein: CANEHLLAGHTDTQYF
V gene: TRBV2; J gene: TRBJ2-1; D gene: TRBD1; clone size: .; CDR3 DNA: TGTGCCATCCGGGGACAGAGCTCCTACAATGAGCAGTTCTTC; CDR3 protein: CAIRGQSSYNEQFF
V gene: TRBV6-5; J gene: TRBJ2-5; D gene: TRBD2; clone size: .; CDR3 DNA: TGTGCCAGCAGCGGGACTAGCGGGCGGACCCAGTACTTC; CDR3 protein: CASSGTSGRTQYF
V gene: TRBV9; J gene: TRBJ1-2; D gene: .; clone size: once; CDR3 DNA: TGTGCCAGCAGCGTAGCTCCCGAGCCGGCGGGCGGCTACACCTTC; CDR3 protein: CASSVAPEPAGGYTF
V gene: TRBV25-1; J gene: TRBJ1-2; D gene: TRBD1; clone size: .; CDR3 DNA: TGTGCCAGCAGTGGATCCGAGGGTCAGACAGGGTCCTATGGCTACACCTTC; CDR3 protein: CASSGSEGQTGSYGYTF
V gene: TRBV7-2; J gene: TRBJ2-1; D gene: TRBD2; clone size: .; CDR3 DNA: TGTGCCAGCAGCCCGCGGACTAGCGGTTACAATGAGCAGTTCTTC; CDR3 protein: CASSPRTSGYNEQFF
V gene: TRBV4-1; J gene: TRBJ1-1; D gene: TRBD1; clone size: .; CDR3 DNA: TGCGCCAGCAGCTTTGACAGGGATATGGGGGCTTTCTTT; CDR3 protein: CASSFDRDMGAFF
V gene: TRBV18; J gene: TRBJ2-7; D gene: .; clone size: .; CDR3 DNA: TGTGCCAGCTCGCAGAAATACGAGCAGTACTTC; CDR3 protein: CASSQKYEQYF
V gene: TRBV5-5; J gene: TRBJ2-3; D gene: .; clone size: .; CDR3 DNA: TGTGCCAGCAGCTCCGGGGTTGGGGTTGTTACGCAGTATTTT; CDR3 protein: CASSSGVGVVTQYF
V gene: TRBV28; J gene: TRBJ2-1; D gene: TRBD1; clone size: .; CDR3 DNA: TGTGCCAGCAAGACAGGGGGCTCCTACAATGAGCAGTTCTTC; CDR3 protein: CASKTGGSYNEQFF
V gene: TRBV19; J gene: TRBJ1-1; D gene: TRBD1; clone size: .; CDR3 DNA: TGTGCCAGTAGTATTCCCAGGGGGCGTTTAATCACTGAAGCTTTCTTT; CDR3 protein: CASSIPRGRLITEAFF
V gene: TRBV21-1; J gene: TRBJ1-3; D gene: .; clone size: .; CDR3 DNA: TGTGCCAGCAGCACCACGGGCTCTGGAAACACCATATATTTT; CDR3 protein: CASSTTGSGNTIYF
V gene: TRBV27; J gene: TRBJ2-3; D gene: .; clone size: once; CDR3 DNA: TGTGCCAGCAGTTTAGTTCCTAGCACAGATACGCAGTATTTT; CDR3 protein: CASSLVPSTDTQYF
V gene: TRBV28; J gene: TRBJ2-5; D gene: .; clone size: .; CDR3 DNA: TGTGCCAGCATAGTGACAGGCCGCGAGGAGACCCAGTACTTC; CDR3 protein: CASIVTGREETQYF
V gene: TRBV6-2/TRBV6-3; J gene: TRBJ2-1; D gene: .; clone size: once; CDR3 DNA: TGTGCCAGCAGTTCCCGAGGAATCGGTGAGCAGTTCTTC; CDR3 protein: CASSSRGIGEQFF
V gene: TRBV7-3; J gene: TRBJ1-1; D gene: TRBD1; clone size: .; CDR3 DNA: TGTGCCAGCAGCTTTATGACTCGACAGGGATCCGCGAACACTGAAGCTTTCTTT; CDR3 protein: CASSFMTRQGSANTEAFF
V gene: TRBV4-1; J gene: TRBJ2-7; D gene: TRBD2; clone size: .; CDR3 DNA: TGCGCCAGCAGCCAGGACAGGGTTACTAGCGGGAGGGTAACCTACGAGCAGTACTTC; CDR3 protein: CASSQDRVTSGRVTYEQYF
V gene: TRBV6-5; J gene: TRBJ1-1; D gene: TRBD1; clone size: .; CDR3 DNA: TGTGCCAGCAGTCGGGACAGGATGAACACTGAAGCTTTCTTT; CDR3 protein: CASSRDRMNTEAFF
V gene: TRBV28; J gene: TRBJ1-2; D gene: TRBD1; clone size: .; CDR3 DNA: TGTGCCAGCAGAGGACAGGCGAGCTATGGCTACACCTTC; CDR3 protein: CASRGQASYGYTF
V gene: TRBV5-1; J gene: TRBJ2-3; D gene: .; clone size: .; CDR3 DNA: TGCGCCAGCAGCTGGGACTGGGAGGGCACAGATACGCAGTATTTT; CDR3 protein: CASSWDWEGTDTQYF
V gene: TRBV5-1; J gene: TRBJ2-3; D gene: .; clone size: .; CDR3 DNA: TGCGCCAGCAGCCTTAGCCCTAGTGGCAGCACAGATACGCAGTATTTT; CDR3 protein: CASSLSPSGSTDTQYF
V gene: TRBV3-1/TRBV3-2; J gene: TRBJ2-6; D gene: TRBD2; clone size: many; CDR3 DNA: TGTGCCAGCAGCCAAGATAGCGGGTCTGGGGCCAACGTCCTGACTTTC; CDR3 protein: CASSQDSGSGANVLTF
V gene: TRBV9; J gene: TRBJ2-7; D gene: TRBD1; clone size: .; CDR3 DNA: TGTGCCAGCAGCGCGTTGGGACAGGGTTCCTACGAGCAGTACTTC; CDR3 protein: CASSALGQGSYEQYF
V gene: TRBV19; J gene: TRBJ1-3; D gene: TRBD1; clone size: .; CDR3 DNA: TGTGCCAGTAGTGCCTACAGGGGGCAAGGAAACACCATATATTTT; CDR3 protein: CASSAYRGQGNTIYF
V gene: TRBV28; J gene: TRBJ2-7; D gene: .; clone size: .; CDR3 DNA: TGTGCCAGCAGTCCGACTGGGGGCGGGCAGTACTTC; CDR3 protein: CASSPTGGGQYF
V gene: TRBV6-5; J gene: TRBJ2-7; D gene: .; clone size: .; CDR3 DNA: TGTGCCTGCCGGGATACGGCCTACGAGCAGTACTTC; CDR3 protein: CACRDTAYEQYF
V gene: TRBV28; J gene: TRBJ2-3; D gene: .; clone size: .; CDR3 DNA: TGTGCCAGCAGTTTCCTCAGCGGTAGCACAGATACGCAGTATTTT; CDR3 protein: CASSFLSGSTDTQYF
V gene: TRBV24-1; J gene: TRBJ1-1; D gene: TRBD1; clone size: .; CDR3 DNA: TGTGCCACCAGTGATTCGCCGACAGGGCCGAACACTGAAGCTTTCTTT; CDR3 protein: CATSDSPTGPNTEAFF
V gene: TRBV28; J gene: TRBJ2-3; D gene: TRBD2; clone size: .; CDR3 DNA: TGTGCCAGCAGTTTAGGGGGGAGGGTTGGAGATACGCAGTATTTT; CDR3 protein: CASSLGGRVGDTQYF